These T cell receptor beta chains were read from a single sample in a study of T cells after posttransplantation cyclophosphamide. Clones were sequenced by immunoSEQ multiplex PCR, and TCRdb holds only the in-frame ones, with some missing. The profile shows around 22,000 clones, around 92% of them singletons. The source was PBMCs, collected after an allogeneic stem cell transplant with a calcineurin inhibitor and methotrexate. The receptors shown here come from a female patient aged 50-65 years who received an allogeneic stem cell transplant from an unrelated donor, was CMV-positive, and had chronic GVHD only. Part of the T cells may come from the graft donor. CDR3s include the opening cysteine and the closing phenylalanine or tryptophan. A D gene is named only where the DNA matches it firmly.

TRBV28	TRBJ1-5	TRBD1	TGTGCCAGCCTTGATTTGGGACAGGGGGCGCCTGGGGGCAATCAGCCCCAGCATTTT	CASLDLGQGAPGGNQPQHF
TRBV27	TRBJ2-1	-	TGTGCCAGCAGTTTTGGTCTAGCAAACGGCAATGAGCAGTTCTTC	CASSFGLANGNEQFF
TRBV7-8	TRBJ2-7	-	TGTGCCAGCAGCTTAGTCATGGACTACCAGTACTTC	CASSLVMDYQYF
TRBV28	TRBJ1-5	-	TGTGCCAGCAGTTTATCGGGTGCGAACAATCAGCCCCAGCATTTT	CASSLSGANNQPQHF
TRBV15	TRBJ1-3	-	TGTGCCACCAGCAGACGGGAGAGGGGAGTCCCTGGAAACACCATATATTTT	CATSRRERGVPGNTIYF
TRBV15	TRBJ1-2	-	TGTGCCACCAGCCCAAATCTCCCCCTGCCGGGAATTTATGGCTACACCTTC	CATSPNLPLPGIYGYTF
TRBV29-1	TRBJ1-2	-	TGCAGCGTTGCACAGGTGGCATATGGCTACACCTTC	CSVAQVAYGYTF
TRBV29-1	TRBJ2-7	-	TGCAGCGTTGAAGTCAGCTACGAGCAGTACTTC	CSVEVSYEQYF
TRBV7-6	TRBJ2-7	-	TGTGCCAGCAGCTTAGGAAGGGAGCAATACGAGCAGTACTTC	CASSLGREQYEQYF
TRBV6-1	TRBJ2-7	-	TGTGCCAGCACCCGCCAGGGCGACGAGCAGTACTTC	CASTRQGDEQYF
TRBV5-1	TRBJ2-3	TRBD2	TGCGCCAGCAGCTGGATCTCGGGAGGCCGGGGAGATACGCAGTATTTT	CASSWISGGRGDTQYF
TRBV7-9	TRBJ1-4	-	TGTGCCAGCAGGATTCAAGGGAGCGAAAAACTGTTTTTT	CASRIQGSEKLFF
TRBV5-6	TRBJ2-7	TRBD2	TGTGCCAGCAGCGAACTTCCGGGACTAGCCCCCGAGCAGTACTTC	CASSELPGLAPEQYF
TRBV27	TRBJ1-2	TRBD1	TGTGCCAGCAGGAAAGCGGACAGGGTCTATGGCTACACCTTC	CASRKADRVYGYTF
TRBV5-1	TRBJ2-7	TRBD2	TGCGCCAGCAGCTTGGGGGGGTCTCGGCGGGAGGGCCAAGAGCAGTACTTC	CASSLGGSRREGQEQYF
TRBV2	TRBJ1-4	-	TGTGCCAGCAGGTCAGCAACTAATGAAAAACTGTTTTTT	CASRSATNEKLFF